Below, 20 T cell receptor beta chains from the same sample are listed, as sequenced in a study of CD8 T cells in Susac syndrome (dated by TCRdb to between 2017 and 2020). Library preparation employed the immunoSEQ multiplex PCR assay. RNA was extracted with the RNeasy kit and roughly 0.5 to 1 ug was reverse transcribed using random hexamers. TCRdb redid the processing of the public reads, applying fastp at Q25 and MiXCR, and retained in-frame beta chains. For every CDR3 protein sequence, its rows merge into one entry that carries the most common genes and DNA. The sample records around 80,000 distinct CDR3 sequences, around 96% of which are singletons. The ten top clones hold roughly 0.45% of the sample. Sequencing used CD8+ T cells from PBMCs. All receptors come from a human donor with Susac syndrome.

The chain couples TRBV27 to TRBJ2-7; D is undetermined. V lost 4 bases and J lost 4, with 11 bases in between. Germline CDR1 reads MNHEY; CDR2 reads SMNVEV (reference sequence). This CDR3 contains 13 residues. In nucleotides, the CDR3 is TGTGCCAGCAGTTCCCGTGGTGGGTACGAGCAGTACGTC. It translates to CASSSRGGYEQYV.

The CDR3 reads CASSLGTEYGYTF. Written as DNA, the CDR3 is TGTGCCAGCAGCCTAGGGACAGAATATGGCTACACCTTC. The chain links TRBV7-9 to TRBJ1-2; 7 bases align to TRBD1. The CDR3 runs to 13 residues. The germline CDR1 and CDR2 sequences are SEHNR and FQNEAQ (reference sequence). V lost 5 bases, J lost 5 bases, and 5 bases stayed unmatched.

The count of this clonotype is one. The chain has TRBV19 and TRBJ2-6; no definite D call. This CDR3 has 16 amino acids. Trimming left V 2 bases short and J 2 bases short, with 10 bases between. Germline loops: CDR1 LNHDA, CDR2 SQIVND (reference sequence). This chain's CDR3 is CASSIIWAPGANVLTF. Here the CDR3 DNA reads TGTGCCAGTAGTATAATTTGGGCTCCTGGGGCCAACGTCCTGACTTTC.

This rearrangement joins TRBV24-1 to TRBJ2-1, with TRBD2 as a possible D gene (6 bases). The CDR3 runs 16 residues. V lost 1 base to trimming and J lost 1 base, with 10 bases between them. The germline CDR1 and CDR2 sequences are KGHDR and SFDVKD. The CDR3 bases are TGTGCCACCAGTGATTTTGGTGCGGGATCCTACAATGAGCAGTTCTTC. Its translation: CATSDFGAGSYNEQFF.

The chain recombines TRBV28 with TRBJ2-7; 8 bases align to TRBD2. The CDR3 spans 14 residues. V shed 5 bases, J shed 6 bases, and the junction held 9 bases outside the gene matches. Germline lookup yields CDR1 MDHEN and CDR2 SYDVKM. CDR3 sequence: CASSPTSGRAEQYF. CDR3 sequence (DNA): TGTGCCAGCAGTCCAACTAGCGGCCGGGCCGAGCAGTACTTC.

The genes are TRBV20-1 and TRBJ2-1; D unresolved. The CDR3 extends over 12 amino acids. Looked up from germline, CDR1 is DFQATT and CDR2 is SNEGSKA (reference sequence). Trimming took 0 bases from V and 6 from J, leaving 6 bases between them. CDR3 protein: CSARDPSNEQFF. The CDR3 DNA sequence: TGCAGTGCTAGAGATCCCAGCAATGAGCAGTTCTTC.

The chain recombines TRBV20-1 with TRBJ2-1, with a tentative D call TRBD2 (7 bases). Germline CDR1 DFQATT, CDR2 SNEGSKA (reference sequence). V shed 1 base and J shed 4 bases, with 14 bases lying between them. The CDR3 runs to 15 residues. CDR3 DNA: TGCAGTGCTAGAGTGGAGGGGGGGTTGTACAATGAGCAGTTCTTC. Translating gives CSARVEGGLYNEQFF.

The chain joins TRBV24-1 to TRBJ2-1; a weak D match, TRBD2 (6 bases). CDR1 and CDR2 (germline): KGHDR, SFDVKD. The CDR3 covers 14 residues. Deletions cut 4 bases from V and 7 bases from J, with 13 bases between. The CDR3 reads CATSDPTSRNEQFF. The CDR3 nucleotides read TGTGCCACCAGTGACCCGACTAGTAGGAATGAGCAGTTCTTC.

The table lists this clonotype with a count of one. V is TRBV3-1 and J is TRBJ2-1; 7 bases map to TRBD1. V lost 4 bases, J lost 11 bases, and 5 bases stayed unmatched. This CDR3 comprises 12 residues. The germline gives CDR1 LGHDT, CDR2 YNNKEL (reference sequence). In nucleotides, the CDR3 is TGTGCCAGCAGCCCAACAGGGGCTAAGCAGTTCTTC. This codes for CASSPTGAKQFF.

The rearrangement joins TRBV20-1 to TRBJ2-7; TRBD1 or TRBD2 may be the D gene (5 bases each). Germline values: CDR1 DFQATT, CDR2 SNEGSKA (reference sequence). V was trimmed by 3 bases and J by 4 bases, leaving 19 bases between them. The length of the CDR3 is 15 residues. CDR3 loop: CSARGPGTDLYEQYF. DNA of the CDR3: TGCAGTGCTAGGGGGCCCGGGACGGATTTATACGAGCAGTACTTC.

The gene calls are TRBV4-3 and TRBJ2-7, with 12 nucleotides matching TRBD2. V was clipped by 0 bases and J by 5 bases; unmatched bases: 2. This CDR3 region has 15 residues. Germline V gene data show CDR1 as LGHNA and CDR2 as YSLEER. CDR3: CASSQDRLAGDEQYF. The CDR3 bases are TGCGCCAGCAGCCAAGATCGACTAGCGGGAGACGAGCAGTACTTC.

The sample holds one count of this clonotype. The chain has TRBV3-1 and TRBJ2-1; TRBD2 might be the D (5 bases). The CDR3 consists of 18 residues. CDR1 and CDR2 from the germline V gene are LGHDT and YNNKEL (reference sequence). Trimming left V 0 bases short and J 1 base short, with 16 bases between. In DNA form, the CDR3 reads TGTGCCAGCAGCCAAGACCCACCGGACCGGAGGTCCTACAATGAGCAGTTCTTC. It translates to CASSQDPPDRRSYNEQFF.

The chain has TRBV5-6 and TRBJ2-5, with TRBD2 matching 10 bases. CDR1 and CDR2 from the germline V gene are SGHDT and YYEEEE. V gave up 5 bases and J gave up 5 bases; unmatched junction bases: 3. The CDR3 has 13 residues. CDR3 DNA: TGTGCCAGCAGACCGGGACTAGCGGAGACCCAGTACTTC. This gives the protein CASRPGLAETQYF.

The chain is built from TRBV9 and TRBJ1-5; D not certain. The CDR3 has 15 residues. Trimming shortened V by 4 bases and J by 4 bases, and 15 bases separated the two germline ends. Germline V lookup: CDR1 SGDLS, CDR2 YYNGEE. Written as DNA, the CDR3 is TGTGCCAGCAGCTCGGAGGGCAGCCAGAATCAGCCCCAGCATTTT. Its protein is CASSSEGSQNQPQHF.

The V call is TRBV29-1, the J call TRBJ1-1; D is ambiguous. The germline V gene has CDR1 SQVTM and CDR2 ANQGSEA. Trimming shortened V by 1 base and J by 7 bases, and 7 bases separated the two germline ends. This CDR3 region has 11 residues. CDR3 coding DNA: TGCAGCGTTGAAGCTCCAGTTGAAGCTTTCTTT. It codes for CSVEAPVEAFF.

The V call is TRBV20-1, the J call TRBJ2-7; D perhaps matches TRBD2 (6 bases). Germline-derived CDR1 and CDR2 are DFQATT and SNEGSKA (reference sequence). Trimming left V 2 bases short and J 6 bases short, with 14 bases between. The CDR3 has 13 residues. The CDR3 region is CSARPSGLPEQYF. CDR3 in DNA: TGCAGTGCTAGACCCAGCGGGCTTCCCGAGCAGTACTTC.

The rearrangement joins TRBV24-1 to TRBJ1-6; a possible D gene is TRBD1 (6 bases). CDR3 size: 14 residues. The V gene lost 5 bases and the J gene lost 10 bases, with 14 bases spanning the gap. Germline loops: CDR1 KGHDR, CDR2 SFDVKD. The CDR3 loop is CATSGNGQNSPLHF. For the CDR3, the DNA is TGTGCCACCAGTGGAAACGGACAGAACTCACCCCTCCACTTT.

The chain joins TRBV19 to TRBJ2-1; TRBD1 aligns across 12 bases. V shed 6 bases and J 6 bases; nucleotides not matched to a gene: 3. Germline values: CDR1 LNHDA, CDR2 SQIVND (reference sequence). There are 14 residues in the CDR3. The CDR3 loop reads CASRGQGASNEQFF. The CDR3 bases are TGTGCCAGTAGGGGACAGGGGGCATCCAATGAGCAGTTCTTC.

The CDR3 spells CATSDSNSDGYTF. The CDR3 DNA is TGTGCCACCAGTGATTCCAACAGCGATGGCTACACCTTC. This sequence joins TRBV24-1 and TRBJ1-2; D gene unclear. CDR1 and CDR2 from the germline V gene are KGHDR and SFDVKD. The CDR3 is 13 amino acids. Trimming cost V 2 bases and J 6 bases, with 9 bases left between them.

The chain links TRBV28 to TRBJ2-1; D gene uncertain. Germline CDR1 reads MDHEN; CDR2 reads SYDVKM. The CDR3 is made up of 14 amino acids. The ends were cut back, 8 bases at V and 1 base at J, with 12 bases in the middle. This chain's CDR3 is CASGWDGSYNEQFF. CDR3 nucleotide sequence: TGTGCCAGCGGGTGGGATGGGTCCTACAATGAGCAGTTCTTC.